These T cell receptor beta chains were read from a single sample in a study of prognosis after radiotherapy for stage I lung cancer. TCRdb ran MiXCR on the multiplex PCR reads and lists one entry per CDR3 protein. This sample yields tens of thousands of distinct CDR3 sequences, of which about 37% are seen a single time; about a tenth belongs to the top ten. The material sequenced was PBMCs, taken before or after stereotactic body radiation therapy (not recorded which). Receptors originate from a donor aged 50 or older with non-small cell lung cancer. CDR3s include the opening cysteine and the closing phenylalanine or tryptophan. The order of the fields is J gene, clone size, V gene, D gene, CDR3 protein, CDR3 DNA. D genes are given only for firm matches. Size tells how often a clone was seen (once, few, many) or the class of an expanded clone, and some rows leave it out.

>TRBJ2-1|.|TRBV10-3|TRBD2
CAISGSRLAGGNEQFF
TGTGCCATCAGTGGTTCAAGACTAGCGGGAGGAAATGAGCAGTTCTTC
>TRBJ2-2|many|TRBV29-1|.
CSVENTGELFF
TGCAGCGTTGAAAATACCGGGGAGCTGTTTTTT
>TRBJ2-7|many|TRBV5-1|TRBD2
CASSPQGLAGVEQYF
TGCGCCAGCAGCCCCCAGGGACTAGCGGGAGTCGAGCAGTACTTC
>TRBJ2-1|.|TRBV6-2/TRBV6-3|TRBD2
CASSRTRRGLADNEQFF
TGTGCCAGCAGCCGTACCCGCAGGGGACTAGCGGACAATGAGCAGTTCTTC
>TRBJ2-3|many|TRBV2|TRBD2
CASSGSGGGTDTQYF
TGTGCCAGCAGTGGGAGCGGGGGTGGAACAGATACGCAGTATTTT
>TRBJ2-1|many|TRBV5-1|.
CASRYVLADNEQFF
TGCGCCAGCAGGTATGTCCTGGCAGACAATGAGCAGTTCTTC
>TRBJ2-1|many|TRBV11-1|TRBD2
CASSREGRDEQFF
TGTGCCAGCAGCCGGGAGGGCCGTGATGAGCAGTTCTTC
>TRBJ2-3|many|TRBV9|.
CASSGRGDTQYF
TGTGCCAGCTCGGGCCGGGGGGATACGCAGTATTTT
>TRBJ2-5|many|TRBV6-9|.
CASSSPGTKETQYF
TGTGCCAGCAGTTCCCCCGGGACAAAAGAGACCCAGTACTTC
>TRBJ1-6|many|TRBV30|.
CAWSVVGSSPLHF
TGTGCCTGGAGTGTGGTGGGCTCTTCACCCCTCCACTTT
>TRBJ2-3|many|TRBV7-2|.
CASSTLAFATDTQYF
TGTGCCAGCAGCACACTAGCCTTTGCGACAGATACGCAGTATTTT
>TRBJ2-1|many|TRBV4-3|TRBD2
CASSQAHPSGSSYNEQFF
TGCGCCAGCAGCCAAGCCCACCCTAGCGGGAGCTCCTACAATGAGCAGTTCTTC
>TRBJ2-1|many|TRBV4-1|.
CASSFLIGLRGHEQFF
TGCGCCAGCAGTTTCCTTATCGGCCTCAGAGGACATGAGCAGTTCTTC
>TRBJ1-2|many|TRBV20-1|TRBD1
CSAPYVPGQGVYGYTF
TGCAGTGCTCCCTACGTGCCCGGACAGGGGGTCTATGGCTACACCTTC
>TRBJ2-2|many|TRBV11-2|.
CASSPRWGTSGELFF
TGTGCCAGCAGCCCGAGGTGGGGGACGTCCGGGGAGCTGTTTTTT
>TRBJ2-3|many|TRBV9|.
CASSVDSNRDTQYF
TGTGCCAGCAGCGTAGACAGTAATAGAGATACGCAGTATTTT
>TRBJ2-1|many|TRBV9|.
CASSVDGFSYNEQFF
TGTGCCAGCAGCGTAGACGGGTTCTCCTACAATGAGCAGTTCTTC
>TRBJ1-1|many|TRBV3-1|.
CASSQDRHPVKNTEAFF
TGTGCCAGCAGCCAGGATCGTCATCCCGTGAAGAACACTGAAGCTTTCTTT
>TRBJ2-7|.|TRBV11-3|.
CASSPGEAGHWEQYF
TGTGCCAGCAGCCCAGGTGAGGCAGGGCACTGGGAGCAGTACTTC
>TRBJ2-1|many|TRBV6-1|.
CASRPFYNEQFF
TGTGCCAGCAGGCCTTTCTACAATGAGCAGTTCTTC
>TRBJ2-3|.|TRBV11-3|.
CAISQLGSITDTQYF
TGTGCCATCAGCCAACTGGGGTCTATCACAGATACGCAGTATTTT
>TRBJ2-7|many|TRBV7-3|TRBD1
CASSLLGQGGGEQYF
TGTGCCAGCAGCTTATTGGGACAGGGGGGAGGCGAGCAGTACTTC
>TRBJ2-7|many|TRBV20-1|.
CSGQGERVEQYF
TGCAGTGGCCAGGGAGAGCGCGTTGAGCAGTACTTC
>TRBJ2-1|once|TRBV30|TRBD2
CAWSAGGRSGREFF
TGTGCCTGGAGCGCCGGGGGCCGGAGCGGGAGGGAGTTCTTC
>TRBJ1-6|many|TRBV9|TRBD1
CASSVGQNSPLHF
TGTGCCAGCAGCGTGGGACAGAATTCACCCCTCCACTTT
>TRBJ1-1|.|TRBV3-1|.
CASSRSSGLNTEAFF
TGTGCCAGCAGCCGGTCTTCGGGCCTGAACACTGAAGCTTTCTTT
>TRBJ1-4|many|TRBV6-5|.
CASSSVGATNEKLFF
TGTGCCAGCAGTTCCGTCGGAGCAACTAATGAAAAACTGTTTTTT
>TRBJ2-5|many|TRBV7-2|.
CASSLNRGGETQYF
TGTGCCAGCAGCCTCAATAGGGGGGGAGAGACCCAGTACTTC
>TRBJ2-5|.|TRBV5-6|.
CASSYHSTPYQETQYF
TGTGCCAGCAGCTACCATTCGACGCCTTACCAAGAGACCCAGTACTTC
>TRBJ2-2|many|TRBV18|TRBD1
CASSPRTGANTGELFF
TGTGCCAGCTCACCACGGACAGGCGCGAACACCGGGGAGCTGTTTTTT
>TRBJ1-6|many|TRBV6-2/TRBV6-3|.
CASSSAYSPLHF
TGTGCCAGCAGTTCCGCGTATTCACCCCTCCACTTT
>TRBJ2-2|.|TRBV5-1|TRBD2
CASSRVLWAGGGTGELFF
TGCGCCAGCAGCCGGGTCTTGTGGGCGGGAGGTGGCACCGGGGAGCTGTTTTTT
>TRBJ1-2|many|TRBV5-1|.
CASSPDVRGYTF
TGCGCCAGCAGCCCGGACGTCCGTGGCTACACCTTC
>TRBJ2-3|.|TRBV7-3|TRBD2
CASSLTGLAGLGDTQYF
TGTGCCAGCAGCTTAACCGGACTAGCGGGATTAGGAGATACGCAGTATTTT
>TRBJ2-1|many|TRBV24-1|TRBD2
CATSDTTSGRVGEQFF
TGTGCCACCAGTGACACAACTAGCGGGAGGGTCGGTGAGCAGTTCTTC
>TRBJ1-2|many|TRBV6-1|TRBD1
CASTPGTGIYGYTF
TGTGCCAGCACCCCCGGGACAGGGATCTATGGCTACACCTTC
>TRBJ1-1|many|TRBV5-1|.
CASRDMGGLNTEAFF
TGCGCCAGCAGGGACATGGGGGGGTTGAACACTGAAGCTTTCTTT
>TRBJ2-1|once|TRBV5-1|TRBD2
CASMGTSGNEQFF
TGCGCCAGCATGGGGACTAGCGGCAATGAGCAGTTCTTC
>TRBJ2-3|many|TRBV20-1|.
CSAIDWRDTQYF
TGCAGTGCTATTGACTGGAGGGATACGCAGTATTTT
>TRBJ2-7|many|TRBV6-1|TRBD1
CASSVLGTGGEQYF
TGTGCCAGCAGTGTCCTCGGGACAGGGGGCGAGCAGTACTTC
>TRBJ1-1|many|TRBV5-1|.
CASSLGAGENTEAFF
TGCGCCAGCAGCTTGGGGGCAGGGGAGAACACTGAAGCTTTCTTT
>TRBJ2-2|many|TRBV7-9|.
CASSRSSSTRTGELFF
TGTGCCAGCAGCCGAAGTTCCAGCACTAGGACCGGGGAGCTGTTTTTT